The subject of this entry is one T cell receptor beta chain. As yet, its antigen is unknown. With 2 bases clipped from V and 6 bases from J, the junction kept 4 bases outside the gene matches. The CDR3 runs 14 residues. CDR1 and CDR2 from the germline V gene are MNHNS and SASEGT. Caucasian adults residing in Nashville, Tennessee made up all the donors. Sequencing was performed with immunoSEQ multiplex PCR; in TCRdb, only in-frame clones are kept and a portion is missing. The table records around 1.1 million clones, approximately 80% of them present only once. This sample is drawn from a study of shared clonotypes between healthy human individuals. Study-wide results and limits: For sorted subsets, rarefaction showed incomplete sequencing despite large depth.

Source material: memory CD4+ T cells from PBMCs. The subset here: CD45RA-negative fraction. The chain employs TRBV6-1 and TRBJ1-5; TRBD1 agrees at 7 bases. The receptor was isolated from a man younger than 35 in good health. Some clones in this sample may be carry-over from other donors' samples. CDR3: CASSELTGFQPQHF. The DNA for the CDR3 is TGTGCCAGCAGTGAATTGACAGGGTTTCAGCCCCAGCATTTT.